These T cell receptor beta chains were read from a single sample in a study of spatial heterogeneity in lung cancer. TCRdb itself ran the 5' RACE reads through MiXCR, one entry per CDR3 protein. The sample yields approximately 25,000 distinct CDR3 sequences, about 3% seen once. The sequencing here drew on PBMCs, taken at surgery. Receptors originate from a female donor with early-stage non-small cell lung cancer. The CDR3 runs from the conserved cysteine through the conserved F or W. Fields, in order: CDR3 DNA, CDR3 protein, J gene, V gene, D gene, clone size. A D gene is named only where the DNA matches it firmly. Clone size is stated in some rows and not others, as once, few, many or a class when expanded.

TGTGCCAGCAGCCCTTACAGGGGCTCCTACGAGCAGTACTTC | CASSPYRGSYEQYF | TRBJ2-7 | TRBV3-1 | TRBD1 | -
TGCAGTGCTGCCCGGGGGTGGAGCGGGAGTGGCAATGAGCAGTTCTTC | CSAARGWSGSGNEQFF | TRBJ2-1 | TRBV20-1 | TRBD2 | many
TGCAGCGTTGAAGGAGATGGGGGAATGTGGACAGATACGCAGTATTTT | CSVEGDGGMWTDTQYF | TRBJ2-3 | TRBV29-1 | - | many
TGTGCCAGCAGCATATCCGGACAGGATGGCTACACCTTC | CASSISGQDGYTF | TRBJ1-2 | TRBV12-3/TRBV12-4 | TRBD1 | many
TGTGCCAGCACTGGCCCCAACGCCGATACGCAGTATTTT | CASTGPNADTQYF | TRBJ2-3 | TRBV9 | - | many
TGCGCCAGCAGCTTGGGGACAGGGTACAATCAGCCCCAGCATTTT | CASSLGTGYNQPQHF | TRBJ1-5 | TRBV5-1 | TRBD1 | many
TGTGCCAGCAGTTTATCCCCCGACAGGGCGGAGGAGCAGTACTTC | CASSLSPDRAEEQYF | TRBJ2-7 | TRBV27 | TRBD1 | many
TGCAGTGCTAGAGTCCCCAGAGACTACAATGAGCAGTTCTTC | CSARVPRDYNEQFF | TRBJ2-1 | TRBV20-1 | - | many
TGCAGTGCTAGTGGACCGGCGGAGACCCAGTACTTC | CSASGPAETQYF | TRBJ2-5 | TRBV20-1 | - | many
TGTGCCAGCCTCGTCGGGAGTCTTGTCATTGAGCAGTTCTTC | CASLVGSLVIEQFF | TRBJ2-1 | TRBV6-6 | - | -
TGCGCCAGCAGCTTGGACACGTACACCGGGGAGCTGTTTTTT | CASSLDTYTGELFF | TRBJ2-2 | TRBV5-1 | - | many
TGCAGTGCTAGAGGCCCTCTGAACTCCTACAATGAGCAGTTCTTC | CSARGPLNSYNEQFF | TRBJ2-1 | TRBV20-1 | - | many
TGCGCCAGCAGCTTGAAATGGCGGGAGGCCTCCTACGAGCAGTACTTC | CASSLKWREASYEQYF | TRBJ2-7 | TRBV5-1 | TRBD2 | many
TGTGCCAGCAGCCCTCTCGGGGGGAGGGCCAATGAGCAGTTCTTC | CASSPLGGRANEQFF | TRBJ2-1 | TRBV7-2 | TRBD2 | many
TGTGCCAGCAGCCAAGAAGGGGATATCTACGAGCAGTACTTC | CASSQEGDIYEQYF | TRBJ2-7 | TRBV4-2 | - | many
TGTGCCAGCAGCGTGACAGGGAACAATGAGCAGTTCTTC | CASSVTGNNEQFF | TRBJ2-1 | TRBV9 | TRBD1 | -